This TCR beta chain emerged from a study of blood T cells in healthy people across ages. This CDR3 contains 13 residues. Samples had at least 6.5 million PBMCs isolated from them. The authors ran a second PCR of about 6 to 11 cycles using a sample-barcoded 5' primer and a J-beta primer mix. Each cDNA was tagged by a template-switch adaptor containing 12 random nucleotides. TCRdb reanalysed the 5' RACE reads using MiXCR and keeps one entry per CDR3 protein. Seen here are approximately 780,000 distinct CDR3 sequences, under 30% observed once, and the top ten hold about 3%. The data also belong to a second study, concerning T cells of mothers and their children. That paper adds: Addition of sample barcodes and 2-4 random nucleotides occurred through the M1S primer of the second PCR.

Material for sequencing was blood. The receptor's source is a boy aged 5 to 17 in good health. This chain joins TRBV12-3 or TRBV12-4 and TRBJ2-5; 9 nucleotides align to TRBD1. The assigned J gene may be wrong: the sequence end matches TRBJ1-2 better. The CDR3 DNA reads as TGTGCCAGCACCCAGGGACAGGGTTATGGCTACACCTTC. Translation gives CASTQGQGYGYTF.